Given below is one T cell receptor (beta chain) in context. Clones were sequenced by immunoSEQ multiplex PCR, and TCRdb holds only the in-frame ones, with some missing. Altogether some 95,000 clones are present, roughly 69% being singletons, with the ten largest covering less than 55%. The length of the CDR3 is 16 residues. CDR1 is LNHNV and CDR2 is YYDKDF in the germline V gene (reference sequence). Trimming removed 1 base from V and 4 bases from J, with 14 bases in between. The sample belongs to a study of shared clonotypes between healthy human individuals. This sequence originates from a young man in good health. The chain is built from TRBV15 and TRBJ1-5; D not certain. Sequenced sample: memory CD8+ T cells sorted from blood. Subset defined: CD45RO+ cells pooled with CCR7-negative TemRA cells. The chain's CDR3 is CATSRAELSSNQPQHF. CDR3 nucleotides: TGTGCCACCAGCAGAGCTGAACTTTCATCTAATCAGCCCCAGCATTTT.